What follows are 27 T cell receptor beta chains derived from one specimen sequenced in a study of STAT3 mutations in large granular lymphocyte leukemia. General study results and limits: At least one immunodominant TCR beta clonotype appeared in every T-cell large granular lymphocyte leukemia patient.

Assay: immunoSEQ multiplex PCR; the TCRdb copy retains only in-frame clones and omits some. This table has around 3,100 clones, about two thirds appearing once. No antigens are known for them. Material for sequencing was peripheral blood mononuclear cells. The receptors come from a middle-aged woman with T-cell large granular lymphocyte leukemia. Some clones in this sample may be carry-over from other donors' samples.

The chain's CDR3 is CASSYGGNSNQPQHF. In nucleotides, the CDR3 is TGTGCCAGCTCCTACGGGGGGAATAGCAATCAGCCCCAGCATTTT. This sequence joins TRBV18 and TRBJ1-5, with D possibly being TRBD1 (5 bases). V was trimmed by 6 bases and J by 0 bases, leaving 12 bases between them. Germline values: CDR1 KGHSH, CDR2 LQKENI. The CDR3 consists of 15 residues.

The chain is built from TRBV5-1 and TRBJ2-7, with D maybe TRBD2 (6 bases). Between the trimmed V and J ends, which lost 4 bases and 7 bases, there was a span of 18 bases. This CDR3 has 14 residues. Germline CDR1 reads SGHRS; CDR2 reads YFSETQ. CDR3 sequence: CASSPQGVGGEQYF. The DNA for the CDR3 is TGCGCCAGCAGCCCCCAAGGGGTGGGGGGAGAGCAGTACTTC.

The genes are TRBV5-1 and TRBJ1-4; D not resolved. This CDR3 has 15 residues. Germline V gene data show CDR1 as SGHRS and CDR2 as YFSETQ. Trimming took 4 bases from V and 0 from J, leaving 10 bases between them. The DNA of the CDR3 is TGCGCCAGCAGCCCCCGGGCCGCAACTAATGAAAAACTGTTTTTT. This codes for CASSPRAATNEKLFF.

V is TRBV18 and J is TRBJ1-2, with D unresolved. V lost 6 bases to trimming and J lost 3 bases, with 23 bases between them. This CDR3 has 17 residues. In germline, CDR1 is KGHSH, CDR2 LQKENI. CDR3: CASSLSGLGRAHYGYTF. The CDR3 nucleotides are TGTGCCAGCTCCCTTAGCGGACTCGGGAGGGCCCACTATGGCTACACCTTC. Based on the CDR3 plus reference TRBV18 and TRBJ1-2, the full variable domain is NAGVMQNPRHLVRRRGQEARLRCSPMKGHSHVYWYRQLPEEGLKFMVYLQKENIIDESGMPKERFSAEFPKEGPSILRIQQVVRGDSAAYFCASSLSGLGRAHYGYTFGSGTRLTVV.

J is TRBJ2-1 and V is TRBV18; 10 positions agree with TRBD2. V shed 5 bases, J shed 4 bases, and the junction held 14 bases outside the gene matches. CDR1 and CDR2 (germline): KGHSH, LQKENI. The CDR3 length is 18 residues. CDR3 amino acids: CASSSTTSGIAGYNEQFF. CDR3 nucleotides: TGTGCCAGCTCATCAACCACTAGCGGGATCGCAGGGTACAATGAGCAGTTCTTC. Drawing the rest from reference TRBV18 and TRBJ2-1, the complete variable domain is NAGVMQNPRHLVRRRGQEARLRCSPMKGHSHVYWYRQLPEEGLKFMVYLQKENIIDESGMPKERFSAEFPKEGPSILRIQQVVRGDSAAYFCASSSTTSGIAGYNEQFFGPGTRLTVL.

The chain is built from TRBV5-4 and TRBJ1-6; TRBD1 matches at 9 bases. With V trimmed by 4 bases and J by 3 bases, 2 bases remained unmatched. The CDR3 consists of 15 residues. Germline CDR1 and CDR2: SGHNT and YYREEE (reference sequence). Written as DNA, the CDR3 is TGTGCCAGCAGCCCGGGACAGGGCTATAATTCACCCCTCCACTTT. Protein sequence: CASSPGQGYNSPLHF.

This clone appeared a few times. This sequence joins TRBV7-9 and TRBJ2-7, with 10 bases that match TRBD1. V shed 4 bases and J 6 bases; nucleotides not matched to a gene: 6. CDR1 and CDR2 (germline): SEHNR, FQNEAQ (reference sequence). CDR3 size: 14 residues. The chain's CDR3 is CASSSRQGALEQYF. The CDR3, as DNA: TGTGCCAGCAGCTCCAGACAGGGGGCGCTCGAGCAGTACTTC.

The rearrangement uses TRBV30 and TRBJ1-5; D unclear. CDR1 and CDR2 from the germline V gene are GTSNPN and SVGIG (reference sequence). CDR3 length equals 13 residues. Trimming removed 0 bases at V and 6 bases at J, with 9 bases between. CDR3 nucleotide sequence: TGTGCCTGGAGTGTAGGCCTCATTCAGCCCCAGCATTTT. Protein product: CAWSVGLIQPQHF. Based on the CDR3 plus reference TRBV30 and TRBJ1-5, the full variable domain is SQTIHQWPATLVQPVGSPLSLECTVEGTSNPNLYWYRQAAGRGLQLLFYSVGIGQISSEVPQNLSASRPQDRQFILSSKKLLLSDSGFYLCAWSVGLIQPQHFGDGTRLSIL.

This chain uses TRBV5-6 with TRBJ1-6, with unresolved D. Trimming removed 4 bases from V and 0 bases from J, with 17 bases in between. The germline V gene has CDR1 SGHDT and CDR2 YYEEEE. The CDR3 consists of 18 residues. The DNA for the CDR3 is TGTGCCAGCAGCATTCAGGAGACGTTTAGCTCCTATAATTCACCCCTCCACTTT. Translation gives CASSIQETFSSYNSPLHF.

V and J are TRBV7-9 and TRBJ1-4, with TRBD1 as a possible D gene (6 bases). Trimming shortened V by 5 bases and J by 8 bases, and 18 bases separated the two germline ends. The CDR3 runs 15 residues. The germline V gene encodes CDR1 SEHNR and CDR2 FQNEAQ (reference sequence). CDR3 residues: CASSLPTGSGEKLFF. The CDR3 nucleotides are TGTGCCAGCAGCCTACCCACAGGGTCTGGGGAAAAACTGTTTTTT.

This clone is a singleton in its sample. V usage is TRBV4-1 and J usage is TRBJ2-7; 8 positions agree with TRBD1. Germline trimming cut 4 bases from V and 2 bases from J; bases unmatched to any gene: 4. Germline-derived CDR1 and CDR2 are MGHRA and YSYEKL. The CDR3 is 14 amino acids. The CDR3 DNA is TGCGCCAGCAGCCCTCAGGGGGCGGCCTACGAGCAGTACTTC. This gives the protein CASSPQGAAYEQYF.

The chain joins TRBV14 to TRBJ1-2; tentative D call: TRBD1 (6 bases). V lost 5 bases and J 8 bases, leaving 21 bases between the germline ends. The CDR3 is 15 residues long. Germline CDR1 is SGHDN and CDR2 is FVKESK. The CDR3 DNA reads TGTGCCAGCAGCGACCGCGGGGACACCGTGCTGGGCTACACCTTC. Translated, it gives CASSDRGDTVLGYTF.

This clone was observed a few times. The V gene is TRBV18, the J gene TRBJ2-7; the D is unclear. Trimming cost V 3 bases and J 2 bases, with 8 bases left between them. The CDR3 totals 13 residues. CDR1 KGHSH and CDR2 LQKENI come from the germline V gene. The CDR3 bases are TGTGCCAGCTCACCCGCCGATCCCTACGAGCAGTACTTC. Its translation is CASSPADPYEQYF.

CDR3 amino acids: CASSSRRRGMNTEAFF. The CDR3 nucleotides read TGTGCCAGCAGCTCACGTCGACGGGGAATGAACACTGAAGCTTTCTTT. The rearrangement joins TRBV13 to TRBJ1-1; no reliable D call. There are 16 residues in the CDR3. V dropped 4 bases and J dropped 0 bases, with 15 bases sitting between them. Looked up from germline, CDR1 is PRHDT and CDR2 is FYEKMQ (reference sequence).

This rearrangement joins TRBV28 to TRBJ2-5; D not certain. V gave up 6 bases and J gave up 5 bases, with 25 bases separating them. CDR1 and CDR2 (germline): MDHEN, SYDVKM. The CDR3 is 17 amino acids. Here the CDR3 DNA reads TGTGCCAGCAGCTGGGCCTTGGATGGATGGACGGGCGAGACCCAGTACTTC. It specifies CASSWALDGWTGETQYF.

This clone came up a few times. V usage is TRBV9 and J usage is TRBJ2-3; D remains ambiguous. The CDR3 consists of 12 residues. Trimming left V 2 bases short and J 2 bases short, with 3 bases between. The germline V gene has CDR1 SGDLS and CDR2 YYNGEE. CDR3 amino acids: CASSVSTDTQYF. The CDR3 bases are TGTGCCAGCAGCGTTTCCACAGATACGCAGTATTTT.

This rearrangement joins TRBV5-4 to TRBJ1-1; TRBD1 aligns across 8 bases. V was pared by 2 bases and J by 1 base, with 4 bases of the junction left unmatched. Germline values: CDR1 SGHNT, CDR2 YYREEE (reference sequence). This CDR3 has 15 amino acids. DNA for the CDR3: TGTGCCAGCAGCTTCCCGGGGACAGGGAACACTGAAGCTTTCTTT. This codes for CASSFPGTGNTEAFF. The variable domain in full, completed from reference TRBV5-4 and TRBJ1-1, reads ETGVTQSPTHLIKTRGQQVTLRCSSQSGHNTVSWYQQALGQGPQFIFQYYREEENGRGNFPPRFSGLQFPNYSSELNVNALELDDSALYLCASSFPGTGNTEAFFGQGTRLTVV.

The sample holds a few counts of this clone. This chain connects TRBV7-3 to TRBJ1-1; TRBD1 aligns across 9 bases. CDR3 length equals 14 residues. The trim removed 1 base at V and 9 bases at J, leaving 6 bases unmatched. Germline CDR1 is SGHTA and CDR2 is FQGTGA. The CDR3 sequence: CASSLNPGQGQAFF. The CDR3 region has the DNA TGTGCCAGCAGCTTAAACCCCGGACAGGGGCAAGCTTTCTTT.

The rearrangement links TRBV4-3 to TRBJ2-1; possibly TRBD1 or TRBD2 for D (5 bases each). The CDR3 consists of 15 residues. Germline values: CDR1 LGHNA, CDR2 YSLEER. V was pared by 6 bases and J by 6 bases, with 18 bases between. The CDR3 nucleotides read TGCGCCAGCAGAGTGTGGACTGGGGGTAGCAATGAGCAGTTCTTC. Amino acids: CASRVWTGGSNEQFF.

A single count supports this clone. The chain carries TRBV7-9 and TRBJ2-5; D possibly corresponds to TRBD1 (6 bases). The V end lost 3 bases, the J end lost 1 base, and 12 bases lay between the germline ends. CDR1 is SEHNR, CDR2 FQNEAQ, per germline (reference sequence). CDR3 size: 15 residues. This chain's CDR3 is CASSLNAGVQETQYF. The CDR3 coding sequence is TGTGCCAGCAGCTTGAATGCAGGGGTCCAAGAGACCCAGTACTTC.

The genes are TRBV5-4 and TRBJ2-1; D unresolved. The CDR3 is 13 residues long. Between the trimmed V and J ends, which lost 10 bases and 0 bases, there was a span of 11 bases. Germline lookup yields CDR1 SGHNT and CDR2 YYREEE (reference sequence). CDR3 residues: CAARADSYNEQFF. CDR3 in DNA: TGTGCCGCTAGGGCAGACTCCTACAATGAGCAGTTCTTC.

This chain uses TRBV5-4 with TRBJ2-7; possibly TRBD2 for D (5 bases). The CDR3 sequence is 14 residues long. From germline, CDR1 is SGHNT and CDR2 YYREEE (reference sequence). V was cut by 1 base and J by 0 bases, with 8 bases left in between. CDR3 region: CASSLSSGSYEQYF. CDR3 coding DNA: TGTGCCAGCAGCTTGTCAAGCGGCTCCTACGAGCAGTACTTC.

DNA for the CDR3: TGCAGCGCCCTTGTGCAGGGGCAGAACACTGAAGCTTTCTTT. It codes for CSALVQGQNTEAFF. This chain connects TRBV29-1 to TRBJ1-1; possible D gene TRBD1, 6 bases. Looked up from germline, CDR1 is SQVTM and CDR2 is ANQGSEA. Trimming took off 7 bases at V and 1 base at J, with 16 bases between the two ends. This CDR3 contains 14 residues.

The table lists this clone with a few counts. Here the CDR3 reads CASSAGGESGEQYF. The CDR3 coding sequence is TGTGCCAGCAGTGCAGGGGGCGAGTCCGGCGAGCAGTACTTC. The chain couples TRBV6-1 to TRBJ2-7; 8 positions agree with TRBD1. After removal of 4 bases from V and 6 bases from J, the junction contained 8 bases not matched to a gene. The germline V gene has CDR1 MNHNS and CDR2 SASEGT. There are 14 residues in the CDR3.

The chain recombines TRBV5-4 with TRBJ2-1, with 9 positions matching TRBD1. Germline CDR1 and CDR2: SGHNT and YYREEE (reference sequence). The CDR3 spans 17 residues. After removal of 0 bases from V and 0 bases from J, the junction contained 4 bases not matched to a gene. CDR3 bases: TGTGCCAGCAGCTTGGGGACAGGGGCAAACTCCTACAATGAGCAGTTCTTC. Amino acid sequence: CASSLGTGANSYNEQFF.

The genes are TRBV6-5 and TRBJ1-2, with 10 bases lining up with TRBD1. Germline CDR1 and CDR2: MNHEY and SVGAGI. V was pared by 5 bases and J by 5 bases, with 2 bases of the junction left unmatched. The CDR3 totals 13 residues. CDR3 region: CASSGGQGYGYTF. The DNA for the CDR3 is TGTGCCAGCAGTGGGGGACAGGGGTATGGCTACACCTTC.

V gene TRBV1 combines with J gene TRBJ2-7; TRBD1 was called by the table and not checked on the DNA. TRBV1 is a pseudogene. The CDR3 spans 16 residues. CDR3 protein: CTSSQDPPGWNYEQYF. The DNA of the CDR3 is TGCACCAGCAGCCAAGATCCACCAGGGTGGAACTACGAGCAGTACTTC.